This T cell receptor beta chain was retrieved from a study of blood T cells in healthy people across ages. The study, taken as a whole, reports: Per-million-T-cell TCR beta diversity fell roughly linearly with age.

CDR3 size: 16 residues. Trimming cost V 4 bases and J 0 bases, with 15 bases left between them. Germline V gives CDR1 SGHRS, CDR2 YFSETQ. A sample-barcoded 5' primer and a J-beta primer mix were used in a second PCR of roughly 7 to 12 cycles. All samples yielded 3 million or more CDR3-containing paired-end reads. TCRdb called the 5' RACE reads again in MiXCR, with one record for every CDR3 protein. This sample yields fewer than 2,000,000 distinct CDR3 sequences, of which roughly a third are seen a single time; roughly 12% belongs to the top ten. There were healthy Caucasian individuals from Russia, aged about 6 to 95, serving as donors. Every sample had a minimum of 6.5 million PBMCs isolated. With regard to this clonotype: What it recognizes is unknown.

This TCR was recovered from a woman in her 30s in good health. Sequences were obtained from blood. The chain joins TRBV5-1 to TRBJ2-3; D is possibly TRBD1 or TRBD2 (5 bases each). This CDR3 is CASSLQGATSTDTQYF. Written as DNA, the CDR3 is TGCGCCAGCAGCCTCCAGGGAGCGACTAGCACAGATACGCAGTATTTT.